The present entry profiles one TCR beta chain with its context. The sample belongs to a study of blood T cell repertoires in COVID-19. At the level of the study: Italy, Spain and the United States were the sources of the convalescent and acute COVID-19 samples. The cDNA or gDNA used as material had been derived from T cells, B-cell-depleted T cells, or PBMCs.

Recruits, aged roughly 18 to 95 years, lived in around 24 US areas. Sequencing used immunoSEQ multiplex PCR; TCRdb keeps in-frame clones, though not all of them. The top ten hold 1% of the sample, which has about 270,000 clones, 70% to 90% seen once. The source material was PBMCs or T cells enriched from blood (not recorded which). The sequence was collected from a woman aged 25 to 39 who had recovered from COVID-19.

The DNA of the CDR3 is TGTGCCAGCAGTGAGCGGGAGTACAATGAGCAGTTCTTC. Its protein is CASSEREYNEQFF. This chain connects TRBV6-4 to TRBJ2-1; 7 bases are shared with TRBD2. This CDR3 is built from 13 residues. Germline CDR1 is MRHNA and CDR2 is SNTAGT. V shed 3 bases and J 4 bases; nucleotides not matched to a gene: 0.